This TCR beta chain emerged from a study of radiation and T cells in renal cell carcinoma. At the level of the study: Nephrectomy followed 15 Gy stereotactic body radiation by 4 weeks. The study, taken as a whole, reports: In blood, top tumor clones expanded by 2 weeks, shrinking by 4.

Time point defined: blood 2 weeks post-SBRT. Treatment: 15 Gy SBRT to primary tumor, nephrectomy 4 weeks later. Of note for this clone: What it binds is not known.

Measured with immunoSEQ multiplex PCR; TCRdb has only the in-frame clones, and not every one. The sample holds about 130,000 clones, 80% to 90% seen once. The starting material was blood, obtained from a patient whose treatment included radiotherapy and nephrectomy. The sequence was collected from a woman in her sixties or seventies with renal cell carcinoma.

CDR3 bases: TGTGCCAGCAGTGAGGTAGCCCCCTACAATGAGCAGTTCTTC. It codes for CASSEVAPYNEQFF. The chain is built from TRBV28 and TRBJ2-1; no clear D gene. V gave up 5 bases and J gave up 2 bases, with 10 bases separating them. Germline assignment: CDR1 MDHEN and CDR2 SYDVKM. The length of the CDR3 is 14 residues.